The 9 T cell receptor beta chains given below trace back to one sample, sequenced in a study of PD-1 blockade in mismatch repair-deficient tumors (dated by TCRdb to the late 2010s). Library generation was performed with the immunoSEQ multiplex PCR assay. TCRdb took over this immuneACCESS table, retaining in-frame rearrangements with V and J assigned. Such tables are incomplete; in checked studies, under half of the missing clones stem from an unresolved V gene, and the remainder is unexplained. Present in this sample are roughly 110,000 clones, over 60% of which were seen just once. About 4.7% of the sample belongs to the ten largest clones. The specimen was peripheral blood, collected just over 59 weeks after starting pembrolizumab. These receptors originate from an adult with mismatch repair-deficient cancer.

The CDR3 coding sequence is TGTGCCAGCAGCTTATACGGGACTAGCGGGAGGACAGATACGCAGTATTTT. This sequence encodes CASSLYGTSGRTDTQYF. This rearrangement joins TRBV7-9 to TRBJ2-3; the match to TRBD2 covers 15 bases. The ends lost 2 bases at V and 3 bases at J; junction bases unmatched: 3. Germline CDR1 is SEHNR and CDR2 is FQNEAQ (reference sequence). The CDR3 has 17 residues.

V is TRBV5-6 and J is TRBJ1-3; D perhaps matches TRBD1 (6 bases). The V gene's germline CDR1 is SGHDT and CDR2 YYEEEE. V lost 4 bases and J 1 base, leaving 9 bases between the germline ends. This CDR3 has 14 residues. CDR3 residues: CASSATGSGNTIYF. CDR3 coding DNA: TGTGCCAGCAGCGCAACAGGGTCTGGAAACACCATATATTTT.

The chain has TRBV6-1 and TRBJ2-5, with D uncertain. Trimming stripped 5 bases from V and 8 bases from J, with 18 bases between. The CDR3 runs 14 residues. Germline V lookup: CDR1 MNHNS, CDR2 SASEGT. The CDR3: CASSREPLTSTQYF. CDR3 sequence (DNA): TGTGCCAGCAGTCGAGAGCCGCTCACTTCAACCCAGTACTTC.

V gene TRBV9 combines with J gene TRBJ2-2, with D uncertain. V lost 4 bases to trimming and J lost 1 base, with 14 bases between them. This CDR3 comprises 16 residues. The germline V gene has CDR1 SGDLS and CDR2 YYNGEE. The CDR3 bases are TGTGCCAGCAGCCCCCGTGGGGTCGGGAACACCGGGGAGCTGTTTTTT. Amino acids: CASSPRGVGNTGELFF.

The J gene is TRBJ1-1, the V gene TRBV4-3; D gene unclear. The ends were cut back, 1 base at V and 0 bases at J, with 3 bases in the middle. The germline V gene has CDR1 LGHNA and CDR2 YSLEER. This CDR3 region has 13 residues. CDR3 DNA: TGCGCCAGCAGCCAAGGGATGAACACTGAAGCTTTCTTT. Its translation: CASSQGMNTEAFF.

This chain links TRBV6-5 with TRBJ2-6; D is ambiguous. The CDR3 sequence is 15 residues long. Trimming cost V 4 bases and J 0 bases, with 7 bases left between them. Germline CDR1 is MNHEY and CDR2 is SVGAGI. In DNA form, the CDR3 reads TGTGCCAGCAGTTTTCAGCTCTCTGGGGCCAACGTCCTGACTTTC. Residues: CASSFQLSGANVLTF.

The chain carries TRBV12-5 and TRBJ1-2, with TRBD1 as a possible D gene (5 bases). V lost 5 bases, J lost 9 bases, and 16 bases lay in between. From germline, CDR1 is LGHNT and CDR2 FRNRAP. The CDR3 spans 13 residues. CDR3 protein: CASGPLGARRYTF. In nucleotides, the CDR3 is TGTGCTAGTGGTCCTCTCGGGGCCCGGCGCTACACCTTC.

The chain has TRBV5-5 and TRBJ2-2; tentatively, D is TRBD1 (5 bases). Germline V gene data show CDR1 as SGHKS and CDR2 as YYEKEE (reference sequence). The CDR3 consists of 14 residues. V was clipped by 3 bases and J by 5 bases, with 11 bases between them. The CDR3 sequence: CASSSGQGTGELFF. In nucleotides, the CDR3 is TGTGCCAGCAGCTCGGGCCAGGGAACCGGGGAGCTGTTTTTT. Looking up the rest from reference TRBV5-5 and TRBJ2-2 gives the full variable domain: DAGVTQSPTHLIKTRGQQVTLRCSPISGHKSVSWYQQVLGQGPQFIFQYYEKEERGRGNFPDRFSARQFPNYSSELNVNALLLGDSALYLCASSSGQGTGELFFGEGSRLTVL.

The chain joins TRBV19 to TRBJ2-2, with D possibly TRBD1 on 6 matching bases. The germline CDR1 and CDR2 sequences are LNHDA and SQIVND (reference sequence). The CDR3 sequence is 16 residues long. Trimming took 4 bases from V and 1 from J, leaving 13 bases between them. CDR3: CASSRSKGGNTGELFF. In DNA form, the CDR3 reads TGTGCCAGTAGTAGGTCCAAAGGGGGGAACACCGGGGAGCTGTTTTTT.